The rows below give T cell receptor beta chains drawn from one sample of a study of naive and memory T cell subsets. Via MiXCR, TCRdb re-called the UMI-ligation and nested PCR reads, giving one row per CDR3 protein. This sample has around 37,000 distinct CDR3 sequences, with around 10% found just once. This material consisted of skin, taken from a tuberculin skin test site. These receptors were taken from an adult in good health. Each CDR3 is given with its conserved first and last residue. D genes are given only for firm matches. Clone sizes are given selectively: once, few, many, or a class where the clone is expanded.

CDR3 protein	CDR3 DNA	V gene	D gene	clone size	J gene
CSATPDGLYEQYF	TGCAGTGCTACCCCCGATGGGCTATACGAGCAGTACTTC	TRBV20-1	.	.	TRBJ2-7
CASSLDAGNTEAFF	TGTGCCAGCAGTTTAGATGCAGGGAACACTGAAGCTTTCTTT	TRBV12-3/TRBV12-4	.	many	TRBJ1-1
CASSPLAGTDSYGYTF	TGTGCCAGCAGCCCATTAGCCGGGACAGATAGTTATGGCTACACCTTC	TRBV12-3/TRBV12-4	TRBD1	few	TRBJ1-2
CASSGTGRGYEQYF	TGTGCCAGCAGTGGGACAGGGCGGGGTTACGAGCAGTACTTC	TRBV27	TRBD1	few	TRBJ2-7
CASSVAVGTPGELFF	TGTGCCAGCTCCGTGGCGGTAGGAACACCGGGGGAGCTGTTTTTT	TRBV6-5	.	many	TRBJ2-2
CASTPTPRDLRDTQYF	TGTGCCAGCACTCCTACCCCCAGGGACCTGAGGGATACGCAGTATTTT	TRBV5-5	.	few	TRBJ2-3
CAWSTNSNNEQFF	TGTGCCTGGAGTACTAACAGCAACAATGAGCAGTTCTTC	TRBV30	.	.	TRBJ2-1
CSAPWGQARRQETQYF	TGCAGTGCTCCCTGGGGACAGGCCAGGCGACAAGAGACCCAGTACTTC	TRBV20-1	TRBD1	many	TRBJ2-5
CASSYGQLESSGANVLTF	TGTGCCAGCAGTTACGGCCAGTTAGAGAGCTCTGGGGCCAACGTCCTGACTTTC	TRBV6-6	.	.	TRBJ2-6
CASSSRRPYPGQYF	TGTGCCAGCAGCTCGCGCCGGCCATACCCAGGGCAGTATTTT	TRBV28	.	many	TRBJ2-3
CASSPPMRVDTEAFF	TGTGCCAGCTCACCACCAATGAGGGTGGACACTGAAGCTTTCTTT	TRBV18	.	few	TRBJ1-1
CASSYSGTLGRGHGNTIYF	TGTGCCAGCAGTTACTCGGGGACTCTGGGCAGGGGGCACGGAAACACCATATATTTT	TRBV6-5	TRBD1	few	TRBJ1-3
CASSFGQRYGYTF	TGTGCCAGCAGCTTCGGGCAGCGCTATGGCTACACCTTC	TRBV7-2	.	few	TRBJ1-2
CASCQASGANVLTF	TGCGCCAGCTGTCAGGCCTCTGGGGCCAACGTCCTGACTTTC	TRBV5-1	.	.	TRBJ2-6